The 5 T cell receptor beta chains below come from one sample, sequenced in a study of CD8 T cells in Susac syndrome. The RNA, about 0.45 to 1 ug, was put through reverse transcription using random hexamers. TCRdb reprocessed the immunoSEQ multiplex PCR reads with MiXCR, giving one entry per CDR3 protein. The sample has 95,000 to 150,000 distinct CDR3 sequences; 90% to 95% are singletons. Sequenced material: CD8+ T cells from PBMCs. These receptors were taken from a human donor with Susac syndrome.

The rearrangement uses TRBV11-2 and TRBJ2-2, with D unresolved. Germline loops: CDR1 SGHAT, CDR2 FQNNGV. This CDR3 comprises 13 residues. Between the trimmed V and J ends, which lost 1 base and 6 bases, there was a span of 6 bases. This CDR3 is CASSLVTSGELFF. CDR3 nucleotides: TGTGCCAGCAGCTTAGTAACCTCCGGGGAGCTGTTTTTT.

The genes are TRBV20-1 and TRBJ1-4; D is undetermined. Trimming stripped 4 bases from V and 5 bases from J, with 11 bases between. The CDR3 is 13 residues long. Germline V gene sequence: CDR1 DFQATT, CDR2 SNEGSKA (reference sequence). The CDR3 DNA reads TGCAGTGCTAACGGACGTATAAATGAAAAACTGTTTTTT. Amino acid sequence: CSANGRINEKLFF.

This clonotype was seen only a few times. The gene calls are TRBV3-1 and TRBJ2-2; D ambiguous. Germline loops: CDR1 LGHDT, CDR2 YNNKEL (reference sequence). The CDR3 totals 13 residues. V was shortened by 1 base and J by 8 bases, with 8 bases between the two germline ends. CDR3 nucleotides: TGTGCCAGCAGCCAAGCCCTGGCGGGGGAGCTGTTTTTT. Its protein product is CASSQALAGELFF.

The gene calls are TRBV25-1 and TRBJ2-3, with D unresolved. CDR1 is MGHDK and CDR2 is SYGVNS in the germline V gene. Trimming removed 0 bases at V and 4 bases at J, with 2 bases between. This CDR3 contains 12 residues. Here the CDR3 DNA reads TGTGCCAGCAGTGAATACCCAGATACGCAGTATTTT. This sequence encodes CASSEYPDTQYF.

J is TRBJ1-5 and V is TRBV20-1; D perhaps matches TRBD1 (5 bases). This CDR3 has 14 residues. Trimming took off 6 bases at V and 4 bases at J, with 16 bases between the two ends. The germline V gene encodes CDR1 DFQATT and CDR2 SNEGSKA (reference sequence). As DNA, the CDR3 is TGCAGTGCGCCGACAGAAGGGAAAAATCAGCCCCAGCATTTT. It is translated as CSAPTEGKNQPQHF.